Here is one T cell receptor beta chain with its context. Its antigen is not known. At one of its ends the junction is not consistent with the germline gene, which may arise from a read error. CDR1 SGHNT and CDR2 YYREEE come from the germline V gene (reference sequence). The CDR3 sequence is 14 residues long. This specimen comes from a study of cytomegalovirus exposure and HLA in healthy donors. Study summary: From HLA-typed donors, an early data release held roughly 89 million unique TCRs.

13 Jbeta primers and 60 Vbeta primers were used for the PCR. Repertoires were generated with immunoSEQ multiplex PCR, while TCRdb's copy carries only in-frame clones and drops some. This sample yields 110,000 to 150,000 clones, of which 65% to 85% are seen a single time; about 3.7% belongs to the top ten. Study observations and caveats: The study dropped some indistinguishable V segments, TRBV6-2 and TRBV6-3 among them. Most TCR beta V segments were productive about 90% or about 30% of the time in an earlier analysis. HLA allele associations emerged for roughly 17,000 TCR beta sequences in a later analysis, at 0.05 false discovery rate.

The TCR was taken from a male donor in good health and CMV-seronegative. Sequences were obtained from PBMCs. The chain couples TRBV5-4 to TRBJ2-7, with 9 bases fitting TRBD1. The chain's CDR3 is CASSYRDRDHERYF. The CDR3 bases are TGTGCCAGCAGCTACCGGGACAGGGACCACGAGCGGTACTTC.